The 27 T cell receptor beta chains below were found in one sample sequenced in a study of blood T cell repertoires in COVID-19. TCRdb's table, derived via immunoSEQ multiplex PCR, lists solely in-frame clones and lacks some. Found here are 110,000 or so clones, about nine tenths of them singletons; the top ten hold approximately 7.7%. Sequencing was performed on peripheral blood. All receptors derive from a human donor in a cohort sampled during active COVID-19.

The chain uses TRBV27 and TRBJ1-3; 11 bases fit TRBD1. The CDR3 runs 17 residues. The V gene end was trimmed by 9 bases and the J gene end by 2 bases; junction bases not matched to a gene: 12. CDR1 is MNHEY and CDR2 is SMNVEV in the germline V gene (reference sequence). The DNA for the CDR3 is TGTGCCAGAAATAACCTCGGACAGGGGGCTGCTGGAAACACCATATATTTT. Translation gives CARNNLGQGAAGNTIYF.

The chain recombines TRBV18 with TRBJ1-2; D is unresolved. V was pared by 1 base and J by 1 base, with 10 bases between. This CDR3 is built from 15 residues. The germline V gene has CDR1 KGHSH and CDR2 LQKENI. The CDR3 DNA follows: TGTGCCAGCTCACCACGTCCAGACAATAACTATGGCTACACCTTC. Its translation: CASSPRPDNNYGYTF.

The chain joins TRBV27 to TRBJ2-2; no clear D gene. Trimming left V 6 bases short and J 5 bases short, with 10 bases between. This CDR3 region has 13 residues. In germline, CDR1 is MNHEY, CDR2 SMNVEV (reference sequence). The CDR3 is CASSPSGTGELFF. The CDR3, as DNA: TGTGCCAGCAGCCCCTCCGGGACCGGGGAGCTGTTTTTT.

The chain is built from TRBV7-9 and TRBJ1-1; D not resolved. The germline CDR1 and CDR2 sequences are SEHNR and FQNEAQ (reference sequence). The CDR3 sequence is 14 residues long. The germline V and J ends were trimmed by 1 base and 1 base, with 7 bases remaining between them. The CDR3 loop is CASSLGSSNTEAFF. The DNA of the CDR3 is TGTGCCAGCAGCTTAGGTTCATCGAACACTGAAGCTTTCTTT.

V and J are TRBV6-5 and TRBJ2-3; tentatively, D is TRBD2 (6 bases). V was trimmed by 8 bases and J by 6 bases, leaving 12 bases between them. This CDR3 contains 12 residues. CDR1 MNHEY and CDR2 SVGAGI come from the germline V gene. The CDR3 DNA sequence: TGTGCCAGCGCACCCCGGGGGGATACGCAGTATTTT. Protein sequence: CASAPRGDTQYF.

This clone was observed a few times. The genes are TRBV5-1 and TRBJ2-1; D is perhaps TRBD1 (6 bases). Trimming took off 2 bases at V and 13 bases at J, with 13 bases between the two ends. The CDR3 spans 12 residues. Germline loops: CDR1 SGHRS, CDR2 YFSETQ. The CDR3 DNA reads as TGCGCCAGCAGCTTAACCAGGGACAATCAGTTCTTC. Translating gives CASSLTRDNQFF.

This chain links TRBV14 with TRBJ2-7; D ambiguous. Trimming took off 4 bases at V and 3 bases at J, with 7 bases between the two ends. CDR1 and CDR2 from the germline V gene are SGHDN and FVKESK. This CDR3 is 12 amino acids long. CDR3 region: CASSLTYYEQYF. The CDR3 DNA follows: TGTGCCAGCAGCCTGACTTACTACGAGCAGTACTTC.

This chain uses TRBV12-5 with TRBJ1-5, with a weak D call TRBD1 (5 bases). The CDR3 contains 16 residues. Germline CDR1 LGHNT, CDR2 FRNRAP. V was trimmed by 2 bases and J by 7 bases, leaving 18 bases between them. The CDR3 DNA is TGTGCTAGTGGTTTGACGGGACTTTCACGAACCCAGCCCCAGCATTTT. Its protein is CASGLTGLSRTQPQHF.

The rearrangement joins TRBV13 to TRBJ2-3; perhaps TRBD2 as D (6 bases). V was cut by 4 bases and J by 4 bases, with 12 bases left in between. The CDR3 totals 14 residues. CDR1 and CDR2 from the germline V gene are PRHDT and FYEKMQ (reference sequence). For the CDR3, the DNA is TGTGCCAGCAGCTGGAGGGGATCCCCAGATACGCAGTATTTT. Amino acid sequence: CASSWRGSPDTQYF.

CDR3 protein: CATSRPYSEAFF. The DNA for the CDR3 is TGTGCCACCAGCAGACCTTACAGCGAAGCTTTCTTT. The chain employs TRBV15 and TRBJ1-1; no firm D call. The V gene lost 2 bases and the J gene lost 8 bases, with 9 bases spanning the gap. Germline CDR1 and CDR2: LNHNV and YYDKDF (reference sequence). The CDR3 sequence is 12 residues long.

V gene TRBV18 combines with J gene TRBJ1-5; D ambiguous. This CDR3 has 16 residues. V was shortened by 1 base and J by 2 bases, with 12 bases between the two germline ends. The germline V gene encodes CDR1 KGHSH and CDR2 LQKENI. Here the CDR3 DNA reads TGTGCCAGCTCACCACAGGGCCCGGAGGGCAATCAGCCCCAGCATTTT. This gives the protein CASSPQGPEGNQPQHF.

The chain employs TRBV4-1 and TRBJ2-1; 9 bases line up with TRBD2. The CDR3 is 20 residues long. Trimming took 0 bases from V and 4 from J; bases not matched to a gene: 16. CDR1 and CDR2 from the germline V gene are MGHRA and YSYEKL. The CDR3 is CASSQDSETGLLAGYNEQFF. In DNA form, the CDR3 reads TGCGCCAGCAGCCAAGATTCGGAGACTGGGCTGCTAGCGGGATACAATGAGCAGTTCTTC.

The CDR3 bases are TGTGCCAGCAGCTTGCCTAGCTTTAACAATGAGCAGTTCTTC. Amino acid sequence: CASSLPSFNNEQFF. The chain uses TRBV7-8 and TRBJ2-1; a possible D gene is TRBD2 (5 bases). With 3 bases removed from V and 5 bases from J, the gap between germline ends came to 11 bases. The CDR3 is 14 amino acids. The germline V gene has CDR1 SGHVS and CDR2 FQNEAQ.

This clone was detected once. This chain links TRBV30 with TRBJ2-2; D is possibly TRBD1 (5 bases). Germline CDR1 and CDR2: GTSNPN and SVGIG (reference sequence). The CDR3 is made up of 14 amino acids. Trimming took off 4 bases at V and 4 bases at J, with 13 bases between the two ends. The CDR3 here is CAWKRTPSTGELFF. CDR3 sequence (DNA): TGTGCCTGGAAAAGGACACCAAGCACCGGGGAGCTGTTTTTT.

The gene calls are TRBV19 and TRBJ2-2; 7 nucleotides match TRBD1. This CDR3 spans 15 amino acids. With 5 bases clipped from V and 3 bases from J, the junction kept 6 bases outside the gene matches. Germline CDR1 LNHDA, CDR2 SQIVND (reference sequence). The CDR3 loop reads CASSGQQGYTGELFF. CDR3 bases: TGTGCCAGTAGTGGCCAACAGGGGTACACCGGGGAGCTGTTTTTT.

The J gene is TRBJ2-2, the V gene TRBV5-4, with 7 bases aligning to TRBD1. The germline V gene encodes CDR1 SGHNT and CDR2 YYREEE (reference sequence). Trimming removed 0 bases from V and 8 bases from J; junction bases left unmatched: 4. The CDR3 has 14 residues. CDR3 loop: CASSLEQGFGELFF. Here the CDR3 DNA reads TGTGCCAGCAGCTTGGAACAGGGGTTTGGGGAGCTGTTTTTT.

The J gene is TRBJ2-1, the V gene TRBV10-2, with 11 nucleotides matching TRBD2. The germline V gene has CDR1 WSHSY and CDR2 SAAADI. V trimming: 4 bases; J trimming: 7 bases; junction bases outside the gene matches: 9. The CDR3 totals 16 residues. DNA for the CDR3: TGCGCCAGCAGTGGGGAGGGACTAGCGGTACCAAATGAGCAGTTCTTC. This sequence encodes CASSGEGLAVPNEQFF.

This sequence joins TRBV3-1 (or the pseudogene TRBV3-2) and TRBJ2-5; 11 bases match TRBD1. The junction had 8 bases not matched to a gene; V was cut back by 0 bases and J by 5 bases. Germline CDR1 reads LGHDT; CDR2 reads YNNKEL (reference sequence). The CDR3 is made up of 17 amino acids. CDR3: CASSQDFGTGGSETQYF. The CDR3 bases are TGTGCCAGCAGCCAAGATTTTGGGACAGGGGGGAGTGAGACCCAGTACTTC.

J is TRBJ2-5 and V is TRBV2, with TRBD2 identical over 7 bases. The V segment lost 10 bases and the J segment 5 bases; nucleotides outside the gene matches: 10. In germline, CDR1 is SNHLY, CDR2 FYNNEI. This CDR3 spans 13 amino acids. CDR3 in amino acids: CATTRLAGETQYF. The CDR3 nucleotides are TGTGCCACCACGAGACTAGCCGGTGAGACCCAGTACTTC. Full variable domain (outside the CDR3, taken from reference TRBV2 and TRBJ2-5): EPEVTQTPSHQVTQMGQEVILRCVPISNHLYFYWYRQILGQKVEFLVSFYNNEISEKSEIFDDQFSVERPDGSNFTLKIRSTKLEDSAMYFCATTRLAGETQYFGPGTRLLVL.

The CDR3 nucleotides are TGCGCCAGCAGCTTACAGGAGGGGGCGGCACAGAGGGAGCAGTACTTC. It encodes CASSLQEGAAQREQYF. The chain recombines TRBV5-1 with TRBJ2-7, with D possibly TRBD1 on 7 matching bases. Deletions cut 2 bases from V and 7 bases from J, with 22 bases between. The CDR3 is made up of 16 amino acids. Germline V gene data show CDR1 as SGHRS and CDR2 as YFSETQ.

J is TRBJ2-1 and V is TRBV14; possibly TRBD2 for D (6 bases). Germline CDR1 reads SGHDN; CDR2 reads FVKESK. V gave up 1 base and J gave up 7 bases, with 17 bases separating them. CDR3 length: 16 residues. The CDR3 loop is CASSQGGRPRRNEQFF. The CDR3 DNA sequence: TGTGCCAGCAGCCAAGGGGGGAGGCCCAGGAGAAATGAGCAGTTCTTC. Full variable domain (outside the CDR3, taken from reference TRBV14 and TRBJ2-1): EAGVTQFPSHSVIEKGQTVTLRCDPISGHDNLYWYRRVMGKEIKFLLHFVKESKQDESGMPNNRFLAERTGGTYSTLKVQPAELEDSGVYFCASSQGGRPRRNEQFFGPGTRLTVL.

This chain links TRBV5-1 with TRBJ1-1; the D gene is possibly TRBD1 (6 bases). The length of the CDR3 is 15 residues. Germline V gene sequence: CDR1 SGHRS, CDR2 YFSETQ. Trimming took 0 bases from V and 1 from J, leaving 10 bases between them. This CDR3 reads CASSLAGQRNTEAFF. The DNA of the CDR3 is TGCGCCAGCAGCTTGGCCGGACAGAGGAACACTGAAGCTTTCTTT.

This chain joins TRBV6-4 and TRBJ2-2; D perhaps matches TRBD2 (5 bases). Germline lookup yields CDR1 MRHNA and CDR2 SNTAGT. The CDR3 loop spans 15 amino acids. V lost 5 bases to trimming and J lost 10 bases, with 20 bases between them. In DNA form, the CDR3 reads TGTGCCAGCAGTCGATCGGGGAGTGGCCCCCCGGAGCTGTTTTTT. Translating it yields CASSRSGSGPPELFF.

V usage is TRBV7-9 and J usage is TRBJ2-4; TRBD2 matches 7 bases. The CDR3 totals 16 residues. Germline values: CDR1 SEHNR, CDR2 FQNEAQ (reference sequence). V shed 5 bases, J shed 2 bases, and the junction held 9 bases outside the gene matches. The CDR3 DNA reads TGTGCCAGCAGCCCACCTTGGGGGGGGACCAAAAACATTCAGTACTTC. It translates to CASSPPWGGTKNIQYF.

This rearrangement joins TRBV19 to TRBJ1-1; maybe TRBD1 (5 bases). Germline V gives CDR1 LNHDA, CDR2 SQIVND (reference sequence). This CDR3 comprises 14 residues. V gave up 5 bases and J gave up 6 bases, with 16 bases separating them. CDR3 region: CASSSSGFFAEAFF. The CDR3 nucleotides are TGTGCCAGTAGTTCCTCAGGGTTTTTCGCTGAAGCTTTCTTT. The full variable domain, in which reference TRBV19 and TRBJ1-1 provide the parts outside the CDR3, is DGGITQSPKYLFRKEGQNVTLSCEQNLNHDAMYWYRQDPGQGLRLIYYSQIVNDFQKGDIAEGYSVSREKKESFPLTVTSAQKNPTAFYLCASSSSGFFAEAFFGQGTRLTVV.

This chain uses TRBV19 with TRBJ1-1, with 9 bases fitting TRBD1. This CDR3 comprises 18 residues. CDR1 and CDR2 from the germline V gene are LNHDA and SQIVND (reference sequence). Losses at the gene ends were 5 bases for V and 1 base for J; bases not matched to a gene: 14. The CDR3 nucleotides read TGTGCCAGTAGTCCCCTCTATGGGACAGGGAGATCGAACACTGAAGCTTTCTTT. As protein: CASSPLYGTGRSNTEAFF.

The gene calls are TRBV4-1 and TRBJ2-3, with a possible D match to TRBD1 (6 bases). Germline loops: CDR1 MGHRA, CDR2 YSYEKL. Trimming removed 0 bases at V and 6 bases at J, with 13 bases between. The CDR3 contains 15 residues. CDR3 sequence reads: CASSQEGTPGDTQYF. CDR3 DNA: TGCGCCAGCAGCCAAGAGGGGACACCCGGGGATACGCAGTATTTT.